Below are 32 T cell receptor beta chains sequenced from a single sample in a study of cytomegalovirus exposure and HLA in healthy donors. Researchers ran the PCR with 60 Vbeta and 13 Jbeta primers. Assay: immunoSEQ multiplex PCR; the TCRdb copy retains only in-frame clones and omits some. The sample records around 100,000 clones, over 65% being singletons. The sample was PBMCs. The source is a woman aged 18-29 years in good health and CMV-seronegative.

This rearrangement joins TRBV7-9 to TRBJ1-1; no clear D. The V end lost 4 bases, the J end lost 1 base, and 7 bases lay between the germline ends. CDR3 length: 13 amino acids. Germline CDR1 SEHNR, CDR2 FQNEAQ (reference sequence). CDR3 protein: CASSSSKNTEAFF. The DNA of the CDR3 is TGTGCCAGCAGCTCCAGTAAGAACACTGAAGCTTTCTTT.

The CDR3 loop is CASSFYPTTGEGYTF. CDR3 DNA sequence: TGTGCCAGCAGTTTCTACCCAACGACAGGGGAAGGCTACACCTTC. This chain uses TRBV27 with TRBJ1-2; 8 bases align to TRBD1. The CDR3 extends over 15 amino acids. Germline CDR1 is MNHEY and CDR2 is SMNVEV (reference sequence). With 3 bases clipped from V and 8 bases from J, the junction kept 11 bases outside the gene matches.

This sequence joins TRBV7-2 and TRBJ2-1; the match to TRBD1 covers 9 bases. The CDR3 runs 15 residues. Germline loops: CDR1 SGHTA, CDR2 FQGNSA. Unmatched junction bases numbered 8, after V lost 3 bases and J lost 8 bases. The CDR3 nucleotides are TGTGCCAGCAGCTTCCGGGACAGGGTGAGAGATGAGCAGTTCTTC. This codes for CASSFRDRVRDEQFF. The variable domain in full, completed from reference TRBV7-2 and TRBJ2-1, reads GAGVSQSPSNKVTEKGKDVELRCDPISGHTALYWYRQSLGQGLEFLIYFQGNSAPDKSGLPSDRFSAERTGGSVSTLTIQRTQQEDSAVYLCASSFRDRVRDEQFFGPGTRLTVL.

For the CDR3, the DNA is TGTGCCATCAGTGAGTCTGGGGAGGTGGGTCAGCCCCAGCATTTT. It is translated as CAISESGEVGQPQHF. The rearrangement links TRBV10-3 to TRBJ1-5; no firm D call. Germline CDR1 is ENHRY and CDR2 is SYGVKD. The CDR3 runs to 15 residues. V lost 0 bases to trimming and J lost 6 bases, with 12 bases between them.

V and J are TRBV15 and TRBJ1-1, with 9 bases that match TRBD1. V lost 4 bases and J lost 6; bases outside the gene matches: 6. The CDR3 has 14 residues. Germline CDR1 and CDR2: LNHNV and YYDKDF (reference sequence). CDR3 coding DNA: TGTGCCACCAGCAAAGGACAGGGGATACCTGAAGCTTTCTTT. It codes for CATSKGQGIPEAFF. The entire variable domain, with the rest obtained from reference TRBV15 and TRBJ1-1, is as follows: DAMVIQNPRYQVTQFGKPVTLSCSQTLNHNVMYWYQQKSSQAPKLLFHYYDKDFNNEADTPDNFQSRRPNTSFCFLDIRSPGLGDTAMYLCATSKGQGIPEAFFGQGTRLTVV.

The chain combines TRBV25-1 with TRBJ2-7; 9 bases are a match to TRBD1. Trimming removed 11 bases from V and 6 bases from J; junction bases left unmatched: 8. CDR1 MGHDK and CDR2 SYGVNS come from the germline V gene. CDR3 length: 12 residues. CDR3 region: CASGTGYGEQYF. The DNA of the CDR3 is TGTGCCTCCGGGACAGGGTATGGCGAGCAGTACTTC.

DNA for the CDR3: TGTGCCAGCAGCTTCACCGGGACAGGGCTCTATGGCTACACCTTC. This encodes CASSFTGTGLYGYTF. The rearrangement uses TRBV6-4 and TRBJ1-2; 9 bases are shared with TRBD1. This CDR3 is 15 amino acids long. Looked up from germline, CDR1 is MRHNA and CDR2 is SNTAGT. J was trimmed by 4 bases and V by 6 bases; bases with no gene match: 9.

The rearrangement joins TRBV19 to TRBJ1-1; 8 nucleotides align to TRBD1. With 1 base clipped from V and 4 bases from J, the junction kept 2 bases outside the gene matches. This CDR3 contains 14 residues. CDR1 is LNHDA, CDR2 SQIVND, per germline (reference sequence). CDR3: CASSIGDRGTEAFF. The CDR3 DNA is TGTGCCAGTAGTATAGGAGACAGGGGCACTGAAGCTTTCTTT.

V gene TRBV10-1 combines with J gene TRBJ2-2, with TRBD1 identical over 7 bases. The germline CDR1 and CDR2 sequences are WNHNN and SYGVQD (reference sequence). CDR3 length equals 18 residues. V lost 7 bases, J lost 2 bases, and 16 bases stayed unmatched. The CDR3 region has the DNA TGCGCCAGCAAAACACCTACGACAGGGCACTTTAACACCGGGGAGCTGTTTTTT. The encoded protein is CASKTPTTGHFNTGELFF.

This clone came up a few times. The chain couples TRBV6-1 to TRBJ1-2; D gene uncertain. The CDR3 runs 13 residues. From germline, CDR1 is MNHNS and CDR2 SASEGT. Trimming cost V 5 bases and J 5 bases, with 12 bases left between them. CDR3: CASSLLRSYGYTF. DNA of the CDR3: TGTGCCAGCAGTCTTCTCCGTTCTTATGGCTACACCTTC.

The gene calls are TRBV19 and TRBJ1-6; possibly TRBD1 for D (6 bases). Germline assignment: CDR1 LNHDA and CDR2 SQIVND (reference sequence). This CDR3 is built from 17 residues. Trimming removed 4 bases at V and 8 bases at J, with 21 bases between. In DNA, the CDR3 is TGTGCCAGTAGTACTCGCGGCGGGGGGCTGGGGGATTCACCCCTCCACTTT. Amino acid sequence: CASSTRGGGLGDSPLHF.

The chain joins TRBV6-1 to TRBJ2-7; tentatively, D is TRBD1 (5 bases). CDR3 length: 16 residues. V was pared by 2 bases and J by 2 bases, with 16 bases between. Germline CDR1 reads MNHNS; CDR2 reads SASEGT. The CDR3 loop is CASSEPGLAGPYEQYV. The CDR3 region has the DNA TGTGCCAGCAGTGAACCTGGGTTGGCAGGGCCCTACGAGCAGTACGTC.

V is TRBV10-2 and J is TRBJ2-5; no reliable D call. V was trimmed by 5 bases and J by 1 base, leaving 2 bases between them. The CDR3 has 11 residues. CDR1 WSHSY and CDR2 SAAADI come from the germline V gene. The CDR3 nucleotides are TGCGCCAGCAGTCTCCAAGAGACCCAGTACTTC. Protein: CASSLQETQYF.

The chain recombines TRBV2 with TRBJ1-4, with TRBD1 identical over 7 bases. CDR1 and CDR2 (germline): SNHLY, FYNNEI. Losses at the gene ends were 8 bases for V and 8 bases for J; bases not matched to a gene: 11. The CDR3 runs to 14 residues. The CDR3 DNA is TGTGCCAGCGTCCGGGACAGTGGTGGCGAAAAACTGTTTTTT. Translation gives CASVRDSGGEKLFF.

The chain is built from TRBV29-1 and TRBJ2-1; possibly TRBD2 for D (6 bases). The length of the CDR3 is 15 residues. Trimming removed 7 bases from V and 6 bases from J, with 22 bases in between. Germline CDR1 reads SQVTM; CDR2 reads ANQGSEA. CDR3 in amino acids: CSAPFRDFATNEQFF. CDR3 nucleotides: TGCAGCGCCCCGTTCCGGGACTTTGCCACCAATGAGCAGTTCTTC.

The rearrangement links TRBV29-1 to TRBJ2-2, with D possibly TRBD1 on 5 matching bases. The CDR3 spans 12 residues. V dropped 7 bases and J dropped 4 bases, with 10 bases sitting between them. CDR1 is SQVTM, CDR2 ANQGSEA, per germline. CDR3 loop: CSGRVGTGELFF. The CDR3 nucleotides read TGCAGCGGCAGGGTAGGCACCGGGGAGCTGTTTTTT.

This chain links TRBV7-9 with TRBJ1-6; D is undetermined. The germline V and J ends were trimmed by 7 bases and 12 bases, with 13 bases remaining between them. The CDR3 spans 12 residues. Germline V gene data show CDR1 as SEHNR and CDR2 as FQNEAQ (reference sequence). The CDR3 reads CASTKGRGPLHF. The CDR3 coding sequence is TGTGCCAGCACTAAAGGCCGGGGACCCCTCCACTTT.

V and J are TRBV7-6 and TRBJ1-1, with TRBD1 matching over 7 bases. Germline CDR1 is SGHVS and CDR2 is FNYEAQ. The CDR3 contains 13 residues. Trimming took 5 bases from V and 4 from J; bases not matched to a gene: 4. The CDR3 region is CASSHRGFTEAFF. CDR3 in DNA: TGTGCCAGCAGCCACAGGGGATTCACTGAAGCTTTCTTT.

V is TRBV30 and J is TRBJ1-2; no firm D call. Germline loops: CDR1 GTSNPN, CDR2 SVGIG (reference sequence). The V end lost 8 bases, the J end lost 8 bases, and 21 bases lay between the germline ends. The CDR3 contains 13 residues. The CDR3 here is CARALGVLGGYTF. In nucleotides, the CDR3 is TGTGCCCGAGCTTTGGGCGTACTTGGGGGCTACACCTTC.

This chain uses TRBV7-2 with TRBJ1-1; D gene unclear. V was pared by 2 bases and J by 5 bases, with 9 bases between. The CDR3 consists of 13 residues. CDR1 SGHTA and CDR2 FQGNSA come from the germline V gene. The CDR3 loop reads CASSLSTRTEAFF. As DNA, the CDR3 is TGTGCCAGCAGCTTATCCACGAGGACTGAAGCTTTCTTT.

This clone appeared once. The chain employs TRBV7-9 and TRBJ1-3; a weak D match, TRBD1 (5 bases). With 5 bases removed from V and 4 bases from J, the gap between germline ends came to 6 bases. This CDR3 contains 12 residues. From germline, CDR1 is SEHNR and CDR2 FQNEAQ (reference sequence). The CDR3 region is CASSTGGNTIYF. In DNA, the CDR3 is TGTGCCAGCAGCACAGGCGGAAACACCATATATTTT.

The chain employs TRBV7-2 and TRBJ2-3; TRBD2 matches at 12 bases. Germline CDR1 and CDR2: SGHTA and FQGNSA. Trimming removed 5 bases from V and 0 bases from J; junction bases left unmatched: 12. This CDR3 comprises 19 residues. This CDR3 reads CASSPGGLAGGPSTDTQYF. The CDR3 DNA reads as TGTGCCAGCAGCCCAGGGGGGCTAGCGGGAGGGCCTAGCACAGATACGCAGTATTTT.

The chain carries TRBV7-2 and TRBJ1-1, with D perhaps matching TRBD1 (5 bases). The germline V gene has CDR1 SGHTA and CDR2 FQGNSA. Trimming stripped 1 base from V and 10 bases from J, with 16 bases between. This CDR3 has 14 residues. The CDR3 DNA follows: TGTGCCAGCAGCTTAGTCGGGGGAGAACTCGGAGCTTTCTTT. Translated, it gives CASSLVGGELGAFF.

V is TRBV19 and J is TRBJ2-3; D not certain. CDR3 length: 14 residues. Germline assignment: CDR1 LNHDA and CDR2 SQIVND (reference sequence). Trimming pared 8 bases from V and 0 bases from J, leaving 12 bases between. The CDR3 protein is CASQTFTSTDTQYF. The CDR3 DNA follows: TGTGCCAGTCAAACCTTTACTAGCACAGATACGCAGTATTTT.

This chain links TRBV7-9 with TRBJ1-1, with TRBD1 identical over 7 bases. The germline gives CDR1 SEHNR, CDR2 FQNEAQ (reference sequence). Trimming at V came to 7 bases and at J to 12 bases, leaving 23 bases not matched to a gene. The CDR3 sequence is 16 residues long. DNA of the CDR3: TGTGCCAGCAATCCTACTTCGGGAGGGAGGGGGCCTGGAACTTTCTTT. The encoded protein is CASNPTSGGRGPGTFF.

The chain links TRBV28 to TRBJ2-1, with D tentatively TRBD1 (5 bases). This CDR3 is built from 13 residues. The germline V and J ends were trimmed by 6 bases and 3 bases, with 9 bases remaining between them. In germline, CDR1 is MDHEN, CDR2 SYDVKM. CDR3 region: CASSSGLYNEQFF. CDR3 in DNA: TGTGCCAGCAGCTCAGGGCTCTACAATGAGCAGTTCTTC.

V gene TRBV18 combines with J gene TRBJ2-2; D is perhaps TRBD1 (6 bases). The CDR3 is 15 amino acids. CDR1 KGHSH and CDR2 LQKENI come from the germline V gene. The V end was cut by 3 bases, the J end by 0 bases, with 8 bases between. CDR3 coding DNA: TGTGCCAGCTCACCGGGACATACGAACACCGGGGAGCTGTTTTTT. The encoded protein is CASSPGHTNTGELFF.

CDR3 residues: CASSPRQGWQPQHF. CDR3 DNA sequence: TGTGCCAGCAGCCCCCGACAGGGTTGGCAGCCCCAGCATTTT. This rearrangement joins TRBV7-8 to TRBJ1-5; TRBD1 agrees at 7 bases. Losses at the gene ends were 5 bases for V and 7 bases for J; bases not matched to a gene: 8. Germline V gives CDR1 SGHVS, CDR2 FQNEAQ. CDR3 length: 14 amino acids.

V is TRBV27 and J is TRBJ2-3; TRBD2 matches 8 bases. Losses at the gene ends were 4 bases for V and 9 bases for J; bases not matched to a gene: 12. The CDR3 loop spans 15 amino acids. Germline lookup yields CDR1 MNHEY and CDR2 SMNVEV (reference sequence). The CDR3 is CASSSPAGTRVTQYF. Written as DNA, the CDR3 is TGTGCCAGCAGTTCCCCGGCGGGGACTAGGGTGACGCAGTATTTT.

This chain uses TRBV27 with TRBJ2-7, with 7 bases lining up with TRBD1. Trimming cost V 4 bases and J 4 bases; bases outside gene matches: 4. The CDR3 covers 13 residues. Germline values: CDR1 MNHEY, CDR2 SMNVEV (reference sequence). The CDR3 sequence: CASSSSGGYEQYF. The CDR3 region has the DNA TGTGCCAGCAGTTCCTCAGGGGGATACGAGCAGTACTTC.

In this sample, this clone turned up a few times. The genes are TRBV7-9 and TRBJ1-2, with 7 bases lining up with TRBD1. The CDR3 covers 16 residues. With 5 bases clipped from V and 6 bases from J, the junction kept 15 bases outside the gene matches. Germline assignment: CDR1 SEHNR and CDR2 FQNEAQ (reference sequence). The CDR3 nucleotides are TGTGCCAGCAGCCAGATTACAACAGGGGCTCGAGATGGCTACACCTTC. Its protein is CASSQITTGARDGYTF.

The CDR3 reads CASSETDINIQYF. The CDR3 bases are TGTGCCAGCAGTGAGACGGACATAAACATTCAGTACTTC. V usage is TRBV6-1 and J usage is TRBJ2-4; the D gene is possibly TRBD1 (5 bases). The CDR3 covers 13 residues. Germline V gene data show CDR1 as MNHNS and CDR2 as SASEGT. V was shortened by 3 bases and J by 6 bases, with 9 bases between the two germline ends.